This record looks at one T cell receptor (beta chain) sequence and its context. Its antigen remains unidentified. Base-call qualities are not available, and no considerably larger clone is one nucleotide away. The sample belongs to a study of blood T cell repertoires in COVID-19 (dated by TCRdb to 2018 to 2021). Study-level background: The collaborator samples originated in the United States, Italy and Spain and spanned the acute and convalescent phases of COVID-19. The material from the prospective study consisted of cDNA or gDNA derived from T cells, B-cell-depleted T cells, or PBMCs. The dataset comprised deeply sampled blood TCRbeta repertoires from subjects exposed to, actively infected with, or recovered from COVID-19. The repertoires were released in a freely available public database intended as a resource for research on the immune response to SARS-CoV-2. Samples were obtained from the ongoing ImmuneRACE study (first 160 participants) and from about 1,300 subjects provided by 6 global collaborators. Sample metadata almost always included a de-identified subject ID, COVID-19 status, age in years and sex. HLA class I and class II types, where available, came from metadata supplied by the sample provider rather than from assay-based typing.

TCRbeta CDR3 regions were amplified from genomic DNA by means of the immunoSEQ Assay, a bias-controlled multiplex PCR. The original pipeline was this. The number of nucleated cells in each sample was estimated from the amplification of reference gene primers within the assay. To quantify the absolute abundance of each unique TCRbeta CDR3 rearrangement, sequence reads were collapsed and filtered. For each sample, productive Simpson clonality was calculated by taking the square root of Simpson's diversity index across productive rearrangements. Sourced from immuneACCESS, this table was stored by TCRdb with only in-frame sequences that have V and J called. A share of the clones is absent; for the studies checked, an unresolved V gene accounts for under half, and the remainder has no known explanation. For V, J and clone size, that table is used; D and trimming come from the DNA. A total of 400,000 or so clones appear in this sample, roughly 87% of them only once. Of the sample, 0.55% to 0.75% falls within the top ten clones.

General study outcomes and caveats: Clinical and demographic metadata were provided uncurated, with the amount varying by source and participant.

CDR1 SGHAT and CDR2 FQDESV were looked up in the germline V gene (reference sequence). Trimmed from V: 5 bases; trimmed from J: 6 bases; junction bases lacking a gene match: 7. The CDR3 starts with the cysteine, ends with the phenylalanine, and has 15 residues. Only the CDR3 DNA stays, 45 bases, in frame from base 1. Enrolling through a virtual design, the prospective study's participants ranged in age from roughly 18 to 95 years and lived across about two dozen United States geographic areas. In the prospective study, participants were assigned to cohorts based on the clinical history participants reported in a screening survey and a study questionnaire. Recovered participants in ImmuneRACE Cohort 3 were defined as having two consecutive negative NP/OP PCR tests, clearance from a healthcare professional, or resolution of symptoms. In the prospective study, whole blood, serum and a nasopharyngeal or oropharyngeal swab were collected from each participant by mobile phlebotomists. Additional blood draws and questionnaires over an approximately two-month period could optionally be provided by prospective study participants. Prospective study blood samples were shipped either frozen or at room temperature before DNA extraction.

Sequenced sample: PBMCs or T cells enriched from blood (not recorded which). The TCR sequence derives from a man aged 18 to 35 who had recovered from COVID-19. The V and J segments used are TRBV11-1 and TRBJ1-6; 7 junctional bases match TRBD1. The DNA sequence is as follows: TGTGCCAGCAGCCGCGCGACAGGGATTAATTCACCCCTCCACTTT. This is translated as CASSRATGINSPLHF.